Each of the 7 T cell receptor beta chains below was sequenced from the same sample in a study of blood T cell repertoires in COVID-19. This table comes from immunoSEQ multiplex PCR, and its TCRdb copy is limited to in-frame clones, with some not included. The sample records 80,000 or so clones, 91% being singletons. Sequencing was carried out using peripheral blood. Receptors were obtained from a woman aged 45-59 years in a cohort sampled during active COVID-19.

This CDR3 reads CASSLGYRDRRFEYTF. The CDR3 nucleotides read TGTGCCAGCAGCTTAGGCTACCGGGACAGGAGGTTTGAGTACACCTTC. The V gene is TRBV11-3, the J gene TRBJ1-2, with TRBD1 matching 8 bases. Germline CDR1 is SGHNT and CDR2 is YENEEA. This CDR3 spans 16 amino acids. J gave up 11 bases and V 1 base, and 15 bases lay outside the gene matches.

This rearrangement joins TRBV6-2 or TRBV6-3 to TRBJ1-2, with D unresolved. The germline gives CDR1 MNHEY, CDR2 SVGEGT. V shed 6 bases and J shed 6 bases, with 17 bases lying between them. The CDR3 is 14 amino acids. CDR3 protein: CASSHRSGRDGYTF. The CDR3 DNA is TGTGCCAGCAGCCACCGTAGCGGGAGGGATGGCTACACCTTC.

This chain links TRBV9 with TRBJ1-2; D remains unclear. V gave up 0 bases and J gave up 0 bases, with 9 bases separating them. The CDR3 length is 15 residues. The germline CDR1 and CDR2 sequences are SGDLS and YYNGEE. CDR3 bases: TGTGCCAGCAGCGTAGCTGGAGAGACTAACTATGGCTACACCTTC. Translating gives CASSVAGETNYGYTF.

V is TRBV19 and J is TRBJ2-7; TRBD1 matches 7 bases. Trimming took 4 bases from V and 0 from J; bases not matched to a gene: 12. The CDR3 runs 17 residues. Germline CDR1 reads LNHDA; CDR2 reads SQIVND (reference sequence). CDR3 sequence: CASSTTGRTSSSYEQYF. As DNA, the CDR3 is TGTGCCAGTAGTACGACAGGGCGTACCTCTAGCTCCTACGAGCAGTACTTC.

This clone was found a few times. The chain uses TRBV7-8 and TRBJ1-2, with a tentative D call TRBD1 (6 bases). V shed 5 bases and J shed 5 bases, with 18 bases lying between them. The CDR3 spans 15 residues. From germline, CDR1 is SGHVS and CDR2 FQNEAQ. CDR3 nucleotide sequence: TGTGCCAGCAGCCCCCATAGGGACAATCCATATGGCTACACCTTC. This encodes CASSPHRDNPYGYTF.

The chain recombines TRBV6-2 or TRBV6-3 with TRBJ1-1, with TRBD1 identical over 7 bases. V shed 2 bases, J shed 4 bases, and the junction held 4 bases outside the gene matches. CDR1 is MNHEY and CDR2 is SVGEGT in the germline V gene. The CDR3 spans 14 residues. The CDR3 protein is CASSYLGQVTEAFF. The DNA of the CDR3 is TGTGCCAGCAGTTACCTAGGACAGGTCACTGAAGCTTTCTTT.

The J gene is TRBJ2-1, the V gene TRBV24-1; 11 bases fit TRBD2. J was trimmed by 4 bases and V by 4 bases; bases with no gene match: 5. Germline lookup yields CDR1 KGHDR and CDR2 SFDVKD. The CDR3 consists of 16 residues. CDR3 residues: CATSDHGLAGYNEQFF. CDR3 coding DNA: TGTGCCACCAGTGACCACGGACTAGCGGGTTACAATGAGCAGTTCTTC.